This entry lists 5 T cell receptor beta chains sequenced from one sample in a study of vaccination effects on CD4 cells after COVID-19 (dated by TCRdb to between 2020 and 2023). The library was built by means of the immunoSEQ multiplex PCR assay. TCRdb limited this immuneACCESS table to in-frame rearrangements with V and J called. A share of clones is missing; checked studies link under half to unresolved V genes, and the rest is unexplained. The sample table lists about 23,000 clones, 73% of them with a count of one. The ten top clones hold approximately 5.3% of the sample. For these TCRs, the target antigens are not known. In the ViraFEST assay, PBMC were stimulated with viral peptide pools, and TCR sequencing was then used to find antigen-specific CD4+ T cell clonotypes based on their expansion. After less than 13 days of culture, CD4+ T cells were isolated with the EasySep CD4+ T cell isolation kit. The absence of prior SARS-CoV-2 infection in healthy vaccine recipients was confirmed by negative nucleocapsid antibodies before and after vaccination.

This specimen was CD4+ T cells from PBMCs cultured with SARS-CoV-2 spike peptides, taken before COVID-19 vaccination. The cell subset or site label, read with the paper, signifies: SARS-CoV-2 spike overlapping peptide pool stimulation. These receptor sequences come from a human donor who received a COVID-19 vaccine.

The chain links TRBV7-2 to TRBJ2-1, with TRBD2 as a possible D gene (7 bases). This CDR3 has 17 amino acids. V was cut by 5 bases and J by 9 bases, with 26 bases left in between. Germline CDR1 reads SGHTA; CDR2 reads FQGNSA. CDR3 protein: CASSPTPRWGGAGEQFF. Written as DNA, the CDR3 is TGTGCCAGCAGCCCTACCCCCAGGTGGGGGGGGGCCGGTGAGCAGTTCTTC.

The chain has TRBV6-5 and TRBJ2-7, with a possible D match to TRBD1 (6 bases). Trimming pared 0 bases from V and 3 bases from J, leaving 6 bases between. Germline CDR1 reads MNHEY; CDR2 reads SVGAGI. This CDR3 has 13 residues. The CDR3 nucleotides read TGTGCCAGCAGTTACTCGACAGGCTACGAGCAGTACTTC. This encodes CASSYSTGYEQYF.

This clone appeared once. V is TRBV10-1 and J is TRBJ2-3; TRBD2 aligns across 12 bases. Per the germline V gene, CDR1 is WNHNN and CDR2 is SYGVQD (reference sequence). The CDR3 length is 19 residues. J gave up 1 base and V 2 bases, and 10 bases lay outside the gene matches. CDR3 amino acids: CASSEVLAGGRLGTDTQYF. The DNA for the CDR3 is TGCGCCAGCAGTGAGGTACTAGCGGGGGGCCGCCTTGGCACAGATACGCAGTATTTT.

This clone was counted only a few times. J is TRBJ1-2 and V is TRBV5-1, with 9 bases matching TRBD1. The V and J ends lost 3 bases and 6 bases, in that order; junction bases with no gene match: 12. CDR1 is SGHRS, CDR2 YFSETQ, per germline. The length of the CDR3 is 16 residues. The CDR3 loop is CASSWGPGQGGDGYTF. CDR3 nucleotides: TGCGCCAGCAGCTGGGGCCCGGGACAGGGAGGGGATGGCTACACCTTC.

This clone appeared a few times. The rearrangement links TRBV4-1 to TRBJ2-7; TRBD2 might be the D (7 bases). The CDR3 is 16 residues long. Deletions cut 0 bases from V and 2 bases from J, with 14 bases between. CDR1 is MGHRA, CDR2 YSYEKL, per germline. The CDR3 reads CASSQEEGGGAYEQYF. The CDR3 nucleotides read TGCGCCAGCAGCCAAGAAGAGGGAGGGGGGGCCTACGAGCAGTACTTC.